Listed below are T cell receptor beta chains from one sample, sequenced in a study of T-cell reconstitution after alpha-beta-depleted transplantation in children. TCRdb reprocessed the PCR reads via MiXCR and lists one record per CDR3 protein. The sample has 200,000 to 250,000 distinct CDR3 sequences, 12% seen once. Material: PBMCs from the stem cell graft donor, obtained from the stem cell graft. The receptors were gathered from a human donor who donated a stem cell graft to a child with acute lymphoblastic leukemia. The CDR3 runs from the conserved cysteine through the conserved F or W. D genes are given only for firm matches. Rows may omit the clone size; those that give it use once, few, many or a size class.

D gene	V gene	J gene	clone size	CDR3 DNA	CDR3 protein
-	TRBV12-3/TRBV12-4	TRBJ2-5	many	TGTGCCAGCAGTTTATACGGGGGGACAGAGCGGGAGACCCAGTACTTC	CASSLYGGTERETQYF
-	TRBV7-8	TRBJ2-7	few	TGTGCCAGCAGCTTAACAGAGTTTTACGAGCAGTACTTC	CASSLTEFYEQYF
-	TRBV7-2	TRBJ1-5	many	TGTGCCAGCAGCTTAGCGGCAGGATGGAATCAGCCCCAGCATTTT	CASSLAAGWNQPQHF
TRBD1	TRBV19	TRBJ1-5	once	TGTGCCAGTAATGGTGGACAGGGCAATCAGCCCCAGCATTTT	CASNGGQGNQPQHF
-	TRBV29-1	TRBJ2-5	many	TGCAGCGTTGAATTAGGACACCGGTACCAAGAGACCCAGTACTTC	CSVELGHRYQETQYF
TRBD2	TRBV11-2	TRBJ2-4	many	TGTGCCAGCAGCCTTCAGACTAGCGGGAGGGGGACTTTCATTCAGTACTTC	CASSLQTSGRGTFIQYF
TRBD2	TRBV11-2	TRBJ2-7	few	TGTGCCAGCAGTTTAGCGGGAGATGGGCGGCGGGAGCAGTACTTC	CASSLAGDGRREQYF
-	TRBV6-2/TRBV6-3	TRBJ1-3	many	TGTGCCAGCAGCTACCCCTTCCCGACTCTTCGGGGAAACACCATATATTTT	CASSYPFPTLRGNTIYF
TRBD1	TRBV20-1	TRBJ2-1	many	TGCAGTGCTAGAGATCTGTCGGGACAGGTCAACAATGAGCAGTTCTTC	CSARDLSGQVNNEQFF
-	TRBV3-1	TRBJ2-3	-	TGTGCCAGCAACCAAGTGGTAGCCCCCACAGATACGCAGTATTTT	CASNQVVAPTDTQYF
TRBD1	TRBV12-3/TRBV12-4	TRBJ2-7	many	TGTGCCAGCAGCGTCGGGACAGCCTACGAGCAGTACTTC	CASSVGTAYEQYF
-	TRBV5-1	TRBJ1-2	many	TGCGCCAGCAGCTCACGGGAGCTGTATGGCTACACCTTC	CASSSRELYGYTF
-	TRBV6-2/TRBV6-3	TRBJ2-6	many	TGTGCCAGCAGCCGTATCCAGGGAGTGGCTGGGGCCAACGTCCTGACTTTC	CASSRIQGVAGANVLTF
-	TRBV19	TRBJ1-3	few	TGTGCCAGTAGTCAACCTACAGGGAGCTCTGGAAACACCATATATTTT	CASSQPTGSSGNTIYF
-	TRBV7-9	TRBJ2-1	many	TGTGCCAGCCAGGCGAGTGGGGAGCAGTTCTTC	CASQASGEQFF
TRBD1	TRBV7-6	TRBJ1-3	many	TGTGCCAGCAGCCTGACAGGGTTTTCTGGAAACACCATATATTTT	CASSLTGFSGNTIYF
-	TRBV10-1	TRBJ1-4	many	TGCGCCAGCAGTGATTCGGGAGCCAAGGAAAAACTGTTTTTT	CASSDSGAKEKLFF
TRBD1	TRBV5-1	TRBJ1-1	many	TGCCAAAGCAAATTGCGGACAGGGATGAACACTGAAGCTTTCTTT	CQSKLRTGMNTEAFF
-	TRBV11-2	TRBJ2-5	many	TGTGCCAGCAGCCCGATAATAGTGGGCCCGGCGGAGACCCAGTACTTC	CASSPIIVGPAETQYF
-	TRBV7-2	TRBJ2-7	-	TGTGCCAGCAGGACAGCAGTGAGCGAGCAGTACTTC	CASRTAVSEQYF
TRBD1	TRBV6-2/TRBV6-3	TRBJ1-1	many	TGTGCCAGCAGTTCAGCTACAGGGGCGGACACTGAAGCTTTCTTT	CASSSATGADTEAFF
TRBD1	TRBV28	TRBJ1-1	many	TGTGCCAGCAGTCAAGGGGGCGCTTTGGGGACTGAAGCTTTCTTT	CASSQGGALGTEAFF
TRBD1	TRBV5-5	TRBJ2-7	many	TGTGCCAGCAGCTCCAGGGGGCTACACGAGCAGTACTTC	CASSSRGLHEQYF
-	TRBV11-2	TRBJ2-2	many	TGTGCCAGCAGCCCCAAAAAACGCACCGGGGAGCTGTTTTTT	CASSPKKRTGELFF
-	TRBV5-1	TRBJ2-1	many	TGCGCCAGCCGAGGGGGAGCGGGGCAGTTCTTC	CASRGGAGQFF
-	TRBV29-1	TRBJ2-3	many	TGCAGCGTTGAAGAAAGGACAGATACGCAGTATTTT	CSVEERTDTQYF
-	TRBV11-2	TRBJ2-7	many	TGTGCCAGCAGCTTAGGGTTCGGAGCGCAGGGCAACGCCTACGAGCAGTACTTC	CASSLGFGAQGNAYEQYF
-	TRBV29-1	TRBJ1-1	many	TGCAGCGTTGAGGCAGGGTTGGCTTTCTTT	CSVEAGLAFF
-	TRBV12-3/TRBV12-4	TRBJ1-2	many	TGTGCCAGCAGTTTAGCGCCCAATGGCTACACCTTC	CASSLAPNGYTF
TRBD1	TRBV7-2	TRBJ1-2	-	TGTGCCAGCAGCATAGGGATACAGGGGGCAGAGGGCTACACCTTC	CASSIGIQGAEGYTF
-	TRBV6-1	TRBJ2-7	many	TGTGCCAGCAGTGAAAGTGGCAGGTCTCGTTACTCGGGCGAGCAGTACTTC	CASSESGRSRYSGEQYF
-	TRBV29-1	TRBJ2-7	-	TGCAGCGTTGATGAGGGAGGAACCTACGAGCAGTACTTC	CSVDEGGTYEQYF
-	TRBV6-1	TRBJ1-4	many	TGTGCCACCACAGCAGGGTGGGATGAAAAACTGTTTTTT	CATTAGWDEKLFF
TRBD2	TRBV10-3	TRBJ2-1	-	TGTGCCATCAGTACTCCTGGACTAGCGGGAGCCTACAATGAGCAGTTCTTC	CAISTPGLAGAYNEQFF
-	TRBV7-2	TRBJ2-2	many	TGTGCCAGCAGGGGAGGCGGGGAGCTGTTTTTT	CASRGGGELFF
-	TRBV12-3/TRBV12-4	TRBJ1-1	many	TGTGCCAGCAGCCCGACAGCGAACACTGAAGCTTTCTTT	CASSPTANTEAFF
-	TRBV19	TRBJ1-1	many	TGTGCCAGTAGTATGCCTTACACTGAAGCTTTCTTT	CASSMPYTEAFF